This is a list of T cell receptor beta chains from one sample in a study of T cell repertoires in cytomegalovirus infection. TCRdb passed the reads through MiXCR, listing each CDR3 protein once. The sample lists 750,000 to 950,000 distinct CDR3 sequences, 25% to 30% occurring once. Their antigens are not known. This material consisted of cultured CD8+ T cells from PBMCs, taken from culture after CMV antigen stimulation. These receptors were collected from a human donor in good health (CMV status not recorded). Some clones in this sample may be carry-over from other donors' samples. The conserved cysteine and the conserved F or W are not part of the CDR3 here. A D gene is named only where the DNA matches it firmly.

D gene	J gene	V gene	CDR3 protein
TRBD1	TRBJ1-1	TRBV19	ASSIYRGLGSEAF
-	TRBJ2-2	TRBV20-1	SALGGGLSGELF
-	TRBJ1-1	TRBV12-3/TRBV12-4	ANSLGIIEAF
-	TRBJ2-2	TRBV27	ASSSLTILRGDNTGELF
-	TRBJ2-2	TRBV19	ASSGPRYPGELF
-	TRBJ1-1	TRBV12-3/TRBV12-4	ASSTRGITEAF
-	TRBJ2-3	TRBV28	ASSSRTGRKADTQY
-	TRBJ2-6	TRBV4-1	ASSQDRGALSGANVLT
TRBD1	TRBJ1-2	TRBV25-1	ASRPGQGLHGYT
-	TRBJ1-2	TRBV19	ASSPVDGVTNYGYT
-	TRBJ1-1	TRBV5-6	ASTLGAGTEAF
TRBD2	TRBJ2-7	TRBV2	ASTPLAGGYEQY
TRBD2	TRBJ2-1	TRBV4-1	ASSQEGGGADEQF
TRBD2	TRBJ2-3	TRBV7-2	ASSLASSGIRRTQY
TRBD2	TRBJ2-1	TRBV6-5	ASSYPTSGGTYNEQF
-	TRBJ1-1	TRBV7-9	ASSLIGGSEGEAF
TRBD2	TRBJ2-3	TRBV6-1	ASSETRDYTDTQY
TRBD1	TRBJ1-2	TRBV29-1	SVELDRANYGYT
-	TRBJ1-5	TRBV6-2/TRBV6-3	ASSYSGANQPQH
-	TRBJ1-2	TRBV19	ASSIGGQRDYGYT
-	TRBJ2-3	TRBV11-3	ASSSRQMDTDTQY
TRBD1	TRBJ1-1	TRBV14	ASSPTQGADTEAF
-	TRBJ2-7	TRBV27	ASSLTFPTEQY
-	TRBJ1-5	TRBV6-2/TRBV6-3	ASSYSIQNQPQH